Detailed here is one T cell receptor (beta chain). The CD8+ and CD4+ T cells were negatively isolated, with the TEMRA cells enriched by FACS. A quantity of roughly 0.5 to 1 ug RNA underwent reverse transcription using random hexamers. TCRdb fed the immunoSEQ multiplex PCR reads into MiXCR, producing one record per CDR3 protein. The table includes 71,000 or so distinct CDR3 sequences, 93% detected once. This entry is derived from a study of CD8 T cells in Susac syndrome. The ends were cut back, 3 bases at V and 1 base at J, with 11 bases in the middle. The CDR3 loop spans 14 amino acids. Germline loops: CDR1 SQVTM, CDR2 ANQGSEA.

The V gene is TRBV29-1, the J gene TRBJ2-3; possibly TRBD1 for D (7 bases). The sequenced material came from CD4+ T cells from PBMCs. This sequence was found in a human donor with Susac syndrome. The CDR3, as DNA: TGCAGCGTTGAGGAGGGGGCAGGCACAGATACGCAGTATTTT. The encoded protein is CSVEEGAGTDTQYF.